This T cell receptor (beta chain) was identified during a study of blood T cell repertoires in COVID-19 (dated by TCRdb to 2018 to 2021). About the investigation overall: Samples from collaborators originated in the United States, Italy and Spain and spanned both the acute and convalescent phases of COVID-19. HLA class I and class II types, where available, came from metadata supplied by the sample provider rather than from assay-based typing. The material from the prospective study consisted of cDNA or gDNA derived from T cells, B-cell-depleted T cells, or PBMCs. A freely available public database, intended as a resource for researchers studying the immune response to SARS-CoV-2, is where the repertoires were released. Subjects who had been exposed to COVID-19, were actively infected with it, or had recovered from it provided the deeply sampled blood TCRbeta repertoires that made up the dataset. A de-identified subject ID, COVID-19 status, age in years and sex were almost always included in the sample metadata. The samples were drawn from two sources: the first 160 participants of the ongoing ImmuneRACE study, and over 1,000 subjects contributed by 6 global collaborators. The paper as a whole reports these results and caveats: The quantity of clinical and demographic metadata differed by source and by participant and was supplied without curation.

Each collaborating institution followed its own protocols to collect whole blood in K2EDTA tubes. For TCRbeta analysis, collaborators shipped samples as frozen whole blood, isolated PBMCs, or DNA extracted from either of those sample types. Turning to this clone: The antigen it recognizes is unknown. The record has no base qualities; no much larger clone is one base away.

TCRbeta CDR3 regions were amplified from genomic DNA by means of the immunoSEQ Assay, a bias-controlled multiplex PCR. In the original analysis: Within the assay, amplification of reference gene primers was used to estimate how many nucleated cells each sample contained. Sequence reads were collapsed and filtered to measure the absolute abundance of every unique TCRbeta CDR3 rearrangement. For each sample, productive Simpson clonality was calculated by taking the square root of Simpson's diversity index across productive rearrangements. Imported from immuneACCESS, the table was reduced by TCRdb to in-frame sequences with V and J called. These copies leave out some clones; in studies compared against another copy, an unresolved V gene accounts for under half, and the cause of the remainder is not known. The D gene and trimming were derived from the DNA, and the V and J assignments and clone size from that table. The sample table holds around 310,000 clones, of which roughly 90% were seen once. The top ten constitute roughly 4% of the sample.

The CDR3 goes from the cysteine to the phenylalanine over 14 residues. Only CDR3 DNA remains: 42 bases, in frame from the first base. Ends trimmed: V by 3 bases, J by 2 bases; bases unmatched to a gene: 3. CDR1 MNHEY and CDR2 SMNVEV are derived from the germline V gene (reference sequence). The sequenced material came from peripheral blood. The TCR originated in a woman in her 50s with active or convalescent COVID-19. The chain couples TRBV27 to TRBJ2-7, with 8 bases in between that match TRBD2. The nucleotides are TGTGCCAGCAGTTTTAGTAGCGGGACCTACGAGCAGTACTTC. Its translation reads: CASSFSSGTYEQYF.